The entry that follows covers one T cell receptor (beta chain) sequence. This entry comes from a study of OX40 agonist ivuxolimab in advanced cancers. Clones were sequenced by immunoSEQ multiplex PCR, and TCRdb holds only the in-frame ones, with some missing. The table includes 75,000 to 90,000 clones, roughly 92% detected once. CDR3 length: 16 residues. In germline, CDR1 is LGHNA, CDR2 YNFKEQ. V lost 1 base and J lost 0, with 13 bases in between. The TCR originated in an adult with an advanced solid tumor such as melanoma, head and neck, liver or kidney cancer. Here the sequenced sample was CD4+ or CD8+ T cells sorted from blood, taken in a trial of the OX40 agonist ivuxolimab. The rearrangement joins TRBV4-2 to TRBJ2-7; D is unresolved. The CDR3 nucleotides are TGTGCCAGCAGCCAAGGTGCGGAGAGTCTCTCCTACGAGCAGTACTTC. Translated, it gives CASSQGAESLSYEQYF.